Below, 20 T cell receptor beta chains from the same sample are listed, as sequenced in a study of T cells in Graves' hyperthyroidism and ophthalmopathy. TCR beta CDR3 sequences were amplified from RNA transcripts. TCR CDR3 underwent first-round RT-PCR with the HTBI primer set. TCRdb re-analysed the multiplex PCR reads in MiXCR, keeping a single row per CDR3 protein. The table lists around 580,000 distinct CDR3 sequences, approximately 15% of them singletons. Sequenced: blood. All receptors derive from a woman aged 18-29 years with Graves' hyperthyroidism.

J is TRBJ2-1 and V is TRBV10-1; TRBD1 matches 10 bases. The CDR3 sequence is 18 residues long. In germline, CDR1 is WNHNN, CDR2 SYGVQD (reference sequence). V was clipped by 1 base and J by 2 bases; unmatched bases: 8. DNA for the CDR3: TGCGCCAGCAGTGAGTTAAGGACAGGGGGAGAAACCTACAATGAGCAGTTCTTC. Amino acids: CASSELRTGGETYNEQFF.

The rearrangement links TRBV28 to TRBJ2-6; 8 bases are a match to TRBD2. Germline trimming cut 7 bases from V and 4 bases from J; bases unmatched to any gene: 6. The CDR3 runs to 15 residues. From germline, CDR1 is MDHEN and CDR2 SYDVKM. The CDR3 DNA sequence: TGTGCCAGCACTTCCGGGGGGGAAGGGGCCAACGTCCTGACTTTC. Amino acid sequence: CASTSGGEGANVLTF. Filled out from reference TRBV28 and TRBJ2-6, the complete variable domain reads DVKVTQSSRYLVKRTGEKVFLECVQDMDHENMFWYRQDPGLGLRLIYFSYDVKMKEKGDIPEGYSVSREKKERFSLILESASTNQTSMYLCASTSGGEGANVLTFGAGSRLTVL.

This clonotype was detected a few times. The chain employs TRBV6-1 and TRBJ1-6; D uncertain. This CDR3 is 11 amino acids long. Germline V gives CDR1 MNHNS, CDR2 SASEGT. V was trimmed by 9 bases and J by 7 bases, leaving 7 bases between them. Here the CDR3 reads CASSRNSPLHF. In nucleotides, the CDR3 is TGTGCCAGTAGCCGAAATTCACCCCTCCACTTT.

This clonotype was detected many times. The chain recombines TRBV6-1 with TRBJ2-3; 7 positions match TRBD1. CDR1 and CDR2 (germline): MNHNS, SASEGT. The CDR3 runs 14 residues. J was trimmed by 2 bases and V by 6 bases; bases with no gene match: 5. The CDR3 DNA sequence: TGTGCCAGCAGGCCGGGACAGCACACAGATACGCAGTATTTT. Translation gives CASRPGQHTDTQYF.

The chain couples TRBV2 to TRBJ2-5; 8 nucleotides line up with TRBD2. Per germline, CDR1 SNHLY and CDR2 FYNNEI. The CDR3 loop spans 15 amino acids. Trimming at V came to 5 bases and at J to 1 base, leaving 6 bases not matched to a gene. CDR3 protein: CASSLSGVPQETQYF. In DNA, the CDR3 is TGTGCCAGCAGTCTTAGCGGGGTCCCCCAAGAGACCCAGTACTTC.

The V call is TRBV20-1, the J call TRBJ2-1, with D perhaps matching TRBD1 (5 bases). In germline, CDR1 is DFQATT, CDR2 SNEGSKA (reference sequence). V lost 4 bases, J lost 12 bases, and 22 bases lay in between. There are 14 residues in the CDR3. In DNA, the CDR3 is TGCAGTGCTACCGGTATGGGGCCAAGAAATTTGCAGTTCTTC. It codes for CSATGMGPRNLQFF.

This clonotype was detected many times. The chain recombines TRBV20-1 with TRBJ1-1; TRBD1 aligns across 8 bases. The CDR3 is made up of 12 amino acids. With V trimmed by 6 bases and J by 4 bases, 4 bases remained unmatched. Germline lookup yields CDR1 DFQATT and CDR2 SNEGSKA (reference sequence). CDR3 in DNA: TGCAGTGCACACACAGGGGGCACTGAAGCTTTCTTT. Translation gives CSAHTGGTEAFF.

This chain uses TRBV14 with TRBJ2-3; the D gene could be TRBD1 or TRBD2 (5 bases each). V was pared by 1 base and J by 6 bases, with 11 bases between. From germline, CDR1 is SGHDN and CDR2 FVKESK. The CDR3 contains 14 residues. This CDR3 is CASSQVAGTDTQYF. The CDR3 DNA reads as TGTGCCAGCAGCCAAGTGGCAGGGACGGATACGCAGTATTTT.

The chain employs TRBV20-1 and TRBJ1-2, with 9 bases lining up with TRBD1. This CDR3 has 14 residues. V was pared by 3 bases and J by 6 bases, with 8 bases of the junction left unmatched. CDR1 and CDR2 (germline): DFQATT, SNEGSKA (reference sequence). The CDR3 nucleotides read TGCAGTGCTAGCGGAGACAGGGGGTTCAATGGCTACACCTTC. Its protein is CSASGDRGFNGYTF.

This clonotype was seen at least ten times. The chain joins TRBV20-1 to TRBJ2-7; 12 bases match TRBD2. V was clipped by 8 bases and J by 2 bases; unmatched bases: 13. In germline, CDR1 is DFQATT, CDR2 SNEGSKA (reference sequence). This CDR3 has 16 residues. The CDR3 region has the DNA TGCAGTACGCCATCCCCAGCTAGCGGGAGGGCCTACGAGCAGTACTTC. This encodes CSTPSPASGRAYEQYF.

The V gene is TRBV5-8, the J gene TRBJ2-1; tentatively, D is TRBD2 (6 bases). Germline CDR1 SGHTS, CDR2 YDEGEE. CDR3 length: 13 residues. Trimming cost V 4 bases and J 10 bases, with 15 bases left between them. The CDR3 DNA sequence: TGTGCCAGCAGCGCGGAGGGGATGAGCGAGCAGTTCTTC. It translates to CASSAEGMSEQFF.

In this sample, this clonotype turned up a few times. This chain's CDR3 is CASSLGTAEQFF. The CDR3 region has the DNA TGTGCCAGCAGCTTAGGGACCGCCGAGCAGTTCTTC. The chain has TRBV7-9 and TRBJ2-1; D gene unclear. The CDR3 length is 12 residues. Trimming cost V 1 base and J 10 bases, with 8 bases left between them. Germline V gene sequence: CDR1 SEHNR, CDR2 FQNEAQ (reference sequence).

A few counts support this clonotype. J is TRBJ2-2 and V is TRBV7-9; D may be TRBD2 (6 bases). Trimming stripped 1 base from V and 10 bases from J, with 19 bases between. Germline lookup yields CDR1 SEHNR and CDR2 FQNEAQ (reference sequence). The CDR3 spans 16 residues. The CDR3, as DNA: TGTGCCAGCAGCTTAGGCGGGACGCTAAAACAGACGGAGCTGTTTTTT. Its protein product is CASSLGGTLKQTELFF.

This clonotype was counted ten times or more. The V call is TRBV2, the J call TRBJ2-1, with TRBD2 identical over 13 bases. Germline V gives CDR1 SNHLY, CDR2 FYNNEI. V shed 3 bases, J shed 3 bases, and the junction held 5 bases outside the gene matches. The CDR3 is made up of 17 amino acids. CDR3 sequence: CASSDLGLAGVYNEQFF. The CDR3 nucleotides read TGTGCCAGCAGTGATTTAGGACTAGCGGGAGTCTACAATGAGCAGTTCTTC.

This clonotype was seen at least ten times. CDR3 amino acids: CASSLAGDTGELFF. CDR3 coding DNA: TGTGCCAGCAGTCTAGCGGGAGACACCGGGGAGCTGTTTTTT. V gene TRBV6-2 or TRBV6-3 combines with J gene TRBJ2-2; TRBD2 aligns across 10 bases. V shed 5 bases and J 3 bases; nucleotides not matched to a gene: 0. This CDR3 comprises 14 residues. Germline V gives CDR1 MNHEY, CDR2 SVGEGT.

CDR3 nucleotide sequence: TGTGCCAGCAGTTACTCTTCCAGGGTAGGCGGCTACACCTTC. It yields the protein CASSYSSRVGGYTF. This rearrangement joins TRBV6-5 to TRBJ1-2; D is perhaps TRBD1 (5 bases). The CDR3 runs to 14 residues. V was clipped by 0 bases and J by 8 bases, with 13 bases between them. Germline CDR1 and CDR2: MNHEY and SVGAGI.

This clonotype was observed many times. The V gene is TRBV2, the J gene TRBJ2-3; D perhaps matches TRBD2 (5 bases). This CDR3 has 15 residues. Germline CDR1 reads SNHLY; CDR2 reads FYNNEI. Trimming took 8 bases from V and 0 from J, leaving 15 bases between them. CDR3 residues: CASVMRTGSTDTQYF. CDR3 DNA: TGTGCCAGCGTCATGCGGACGGGAAGCACAGATACGCAGTATTTT. The full variable domain, in which reference TRBV2 and TRBJ2-3 provide the parts outside the CDR3, is EPEVTQTPSHQVTQMGQEVILRCVPISNHLYFYWYRQILGQKVEFLVSFYNNEISEKSEIFDDQFSVERPDGSNFTLKIRSTKLEDSAMYFCASVMRTGSTDTQYFGPGTRLTVL.

This clonotype appeared a few times. This sequence joins TRBV24-1 and TRBJ2-5; D gene unclear. CDR1 and CDR2 (germline): KGHDR, SFDVKD. CDR3 length: 16 residues. V lost 9 bases and J 4 bases, leaving 23 bases between the germline ends. CDR3 protein: CATGPNSAPWRETQYF. The CDR3 DNA reads TGTGCCACCGGTCCCAATTCGGCCCCTTGGAGAGAGACCCAGTACTTC.

Ten or more counts support this clonotype. The chain combines TRBV12-3 or TRBV12-4 with TRBJ1-1; D not resolved. The CDR3 consists of 12 residues. V lost 2 bases and J 8 bases, leaving 9 bases between the germline ends. As DNA, the CDR3 is TGTGCCAGCAGTTTATCCACCCTAGAAGCTTTCTTT. Translation: CASSLSTLEAFF.

This clonotype was seen a few times. The chain has TRBV3-1 and TRBJ2-3; D call uncertain. Between the trimmed V and J ends, which lost 4 bases and 4 bases, there was a span of 18 bases. CDR1 and CDR2 from the germline V gene are LGHDT and YNNKEL (reference sequence). This CDR3 is built from 16 residues. CDR3 bases: TGTGCCAGCAGCCGCTCCCTTCGCAAAAGCCCAGATACGCAGTATTTT. This translates into CASSRSLRKSPDTQYF.